The 20 T cell receptor beta chains given below trace back to one sample, sequenced in a study of T cell repertoires in cytomegalovirus infection. In TCRdb, the reads were re-called with MiXCR into one record per CDR3 protein. Of 200,000 to 300,000 distinct CDR3 sequences listed, 8% to 9.5% were seen once; the top ten hold around 15%. The material sequenced was PBMCs. Receptors were obtained from a human donor in good health (CMV status not recorded). Some clones in this sample may be carry-over from other donors' samples.

The chain links TRBV12-5 to TRBJ2-3; TRBD1 aligns across 9 bases. Trimming at V came to 6 bases and at J to 1 base, leaving 8 bases not matched to a gene. CDR3 length: 16 amino acids. Germline-derived CDR1 and CDR2 are LGHNT and FRNRAP. CDR3 amino acids: CASGTGTGLRTDTQYF. CDR3 DNA: TGTGCTAGTGGGACCGGGACAGGGTTACGCACAGATACGCAGTATTTT.

This clonotype was counted only a few times. The chain is built from TRBV19 and TRBJ2-1, with D uncertain. This CDR3 has 16 residues. V was trimmed by 3 bases and J by 0 bases, leaving 12 bases between them. CDR1 LNHDA and CDR2 SQIVND come from the germline V gene (reference sequence). CDR3 residues: CASSILPRSSYNEQFF. CDR3 bases: TGTGCCAGTAGTATTCTGCCGCGGAGCTCCTACAATGAGCAGTTCTTC.

This clonotype was detected a few times. The chain recombines TRBV11-2 with TRBJ2-7; D unresolved. The V gene's germline CDR1 is SGHAT and CDR2 FQNNGV. Trimming left V 4 bases short and J 5 bases short, with 6 bases between. This CDR3 is 11 amino acids long. The CDR3: CASSSYNEQYF. Written as DNA, the CDR3 is TGTGCCAGCAGCTCTTATAACGAGCAGTACTTC.

This clonotype was seen many times. The V and J genes are TRBV18 and TRBJ1-5, with 7 bases lining up with TRBD1. The CDR3 spans 16 residues. CDR1 is KGHSH, CDR2 LQKENI, per germline. V lost 1 base to trimming and J lost 3 bases; unmatched junction nucleotides: 6. DNA of the CDR3: TGTGCCAGCTCACCACAGGGGGCGGGTTACAATCAGCCCCAGCATTTT. Translated: CASSPQGAGYNQPQHF.

This clonotype was found many times. This chain connects TRBV7-2 to TRBJ2-1; 11 nucleotides line up with TRBD2. V was clipped by 6 bases and J by 15 bases; unmatched bases: 13. Germline V CDR1 and CDR2: SGHTA, FQGNSA. The CDR3 is 14 residues long. The CDR3 region is CASSKGGTSGSLFF. The CDR3 DNA is TGTGCCAGCAGTAAGGGGGGAACTAGCGGGAGTCTGTTCTTC.

This sequence joins TRBV7-2 and TRBJ2-6, with no clear D. Trimming took 4 bases from V and 0 from J, leaving 7 bases between them. CDR1 is SGHTA and CDR2 is FQGNSA in the germline V gene. The CDR3 is 15 amino acids. CDR3 protein: CASSSFNSGANVLTF. In DNA form, the CDR3 reads TGTGCCAGCAGCTCCTTTAACTCTGGGGCCAACGTCCTGACTTTC.

This clonotype has at least ten counts. The chain has TRBV12-3 or TRBV12-4 and TRBJ1-2; TRBD1 matches at 7 bases. V was pared by 4 bases and J by 6 bases, with 5 bases of the junction left unmatched. The CDR3 is 13 amino acids. CDR3 protein: CASSYRGVDGYTF. The CDR3 DNA sequence: TGTGCCAGCAGTTACAGGGGAGTCGATGGCTACACCTTC.

There are many counts of this clonotype. This chain uses TRBV7-8 with TRBJ2-3, with 9 positions matching TRBD2. The CDR3 covers 16 residues. Trimming at V came to 5 bases and at J to 2 bases, leaving 8 bases not matched to a gene. CDR1 and CDR2 (germline): SGHVS, FQNEAQ. The CDR3 DNA reads TGTGCCAGCAGCCCACTGACTAGCGGTGTCACAGATACGCAGTATTTT. It codes for CASSPLTSGVTDTQYF.

This clonotype was seen many times. The J gene is TRBJ2-2, the V gene TRBV6-1, with 7 bases lining up with TRBD2. The CDR3 has 18 amino acids. Germline V gene data show CDR1 as MNHNS and CDR2 as SASEGT. J gave up 6 bases and V 8 bases, and 21 bases lay outside the gene matches. The CDR3 sequence: CASHSGVAGSLHSGELFF. Written as DNA, the CDR3 is TGTGCCAGCCACTCAGGTGTAGCGGGCTCCTTACACTCCGGGGAGCTGTTTTTT.

This clonotype was counted only a few times. This chain connects TRBV28 to TRBJ2-6, with 7 bases aligning to TRBD1. CDR3 size: 13 residues. In germline, CDR1 is MDHEN, CDR2 SYDVKM. The CDR3 sequence is CAYGTAGANVLTF. The CDR3 DNA sequence: TGTGCATATGGGACAGCTGGGGCCAACGTCCTGACTTTC.

This clonotype has a handful of counts. The J gene is TRBJ2-7, the V gene TRBV29-1; no firm D call. This CDR3 has 11 amino acids. Germline assignment: CDR1 SQVTM and CDR2 ANQGSEA. V lost 6 bases to trimming and J lost 8 bases, with 14 bases between them. CDR3 residues: CSVDAGVKQYF. The DNA of the CDR3 is TGCAGCGTGGACGCCGGAGTCAAGCAGTACTTC.

This clonotype showed up many times. This chain connects TRBV12-3 or TRBV12-4 to TRBJ1-5; D is possibly TRBD1 (6 bases). The ends were cut back, 0 bases at V and 3 bases at J, with 9 bases in the middle. This CDR3 comprises 15 residues. CDR3 region: CASSLADSLNQPQHF. The CDR3 DNA is TGTGCCAGCAGTTTAGCGGACAGCCTCAATCAGCCCCAGCATTTT.

This rearrangement joins TRBV11-2 to TRBJ2-2, with D possibly TRBD1 on 7 matching bases. Germline assignment: CDR1 SGHAT and CDR2 FQNNGV. Trimming shortened V by 8 bases and J by 6 bases, and 13 bases separated the two germline ends. This CDR3 is built from 13 residues. DNA for the CDR3: TGTGCCAGCGCAGGGGGGTTGGCCGGGGAGCTGTTTTTT. Amino acids: CASAGGLAGELFF.

In its sample, this clonotype was seen many times. The V gene is TRBV7-2, the J gene TRBJ2-6; D not certain. The V end lost 4 bases, the J end lost 0 bases, and 10 bases lay between the germline ends. CDR3 size: 16 residues. The germline V gene encodes CDR1 SGHTA and CDR2 FQGNSA. The CDR3 spells CASSSQVFSGANVLTF. The CDR3 DNA reads as TGTGCCAGCAGCTCCCAAGTCTTCTCTGGGGCCAACGTCCTGACTTTC.

This clonotype has just a few counts. The V gene is TRBV15, the J gene TRBJ1-5, with 8 nucleotides matching TRBD1. The J segment lost 5 bases and the V segment lost 3 bases, leaving 0 bases of the junction unmatched. The length of the CDR3 is 13 residues. Germline V gene sequence: CDR1 LNHNV, CDR2 YYDKDF (reference sequence). CDR3 sequence: CATSRDRDQPQHF. The CDR3 nucleotides read TGTGCCACCAGCAGGGACAGGGATCAGCCCCAGCATTTT. Combining the CDR3 with reference TRBV15 and TRBJ1-5 gives the whole variable domain DAMVIQNPRYQVTQFGKPVTLSCSQTLNHNVMYWYQQKSSQAPKLLFHYYDKDFNNEADTPDNFQSRRPNTSFCFLDIRSPGLGDTAMYLCATSRDRDQPQHFGDGTRLSIL.

This clonotype has ten or more counts. Mismatch with germline at one junction end may stem from a read error. V and J are TRBV7-7 and TRBJ2-5; TRBD2 matches 14 bases. The CDR3 is 17 residues long. The germline V gene has CDR1 SSHAT and CDR2 FNYEAQ (reference sequence). CDR3 protein: CASSLGTSGSFKETQYF. The CDR3 DNA reads TGTGCTAGCAGCTTAGGGACTAGCGGGAGCTTTAAAGAGACCCAGTACTTC.

The chain has TRBV10-3 and TRBJ1-5; D gene unclear. Between the trimmed V and J ends, which lost 8 bases and 0 bases, there was a span of 8 bases. From germline, CDR1 is ENHRY and CDR2 SYGVKD. This CDR3 region has 13 residues. The CDR3 here is CAIGRGSNQPQHF. As DNA, the CDR3 is TGTGCCATCGGCCGGGGTAGCAATCAGCCCCAGCATTTT.

This clonotype was seen only a few times. The V gene is TRBV19, the J gene TRBJ2-3; D is unresolved. The CDR3 runs 14 residues. The germline V gene has CDR1 LNHDA and CDR2 SQIVND (reference sequence). With 3 bases removed from V and 8 bases from J, the gap between germline ends came to 15 bases. The CDR3 here is CASSITHESATQYF. The CDR3 DNA reads as TGTGCCAGTAGTATCACCCATGAGAGCGCTACGCAGTATTTT.

The count of this clonotype is one. This chain links TRBV20-1 with TRBJ1-6; D unclear. Trimming left V 4 bases short and J 5 bases short, with 12 bases between. There are 14 residues in the CDR3. Germline values: CDR1 DFQATT, CDR2 SNEGSKA (reference sequence). The CDR3 loop is CSAIEGRNNSPLHF. In DNA, the CDR3 is TGCAGTGCTATAGAGGGTCGGAATAATTCACCCCTCCACTTT.

This clonotype was observed a handful of times. The chain employs TRBV6-2 or TRBV6-3 and TRBJ2-7, with 7 bases aligning to TRBD1. V lost 4 bases and J lost 3; bases outside the gene matches: 6. Germline assignment: CDR1 MNHEY and CDR2 SVGEGT. The CDR3 extends over 14 amino acids. CDR3: CASSSGTAFYEQYF. CDR3 DNA sequence: TGTGCCAGCAGTTCCGGGACAGCTTTCTACGAGCAGTACTTC.